This T cell receptor beta chain comes out of a study of T-cell reconstitution after alpha-beta-depleted transplantation in children. General study points: Alpha-beta T cells present about two months after transplant were reported to originate from several hundred expanded graft clones. The authors attributed T-cell counts and diversity one year after transplant mostly to newly produced T cells. TCRbeta diversity was high at day 60 in some patients (a result of surviving recipient T cells and thymic progenitors).

Preparation of the TCRbeta library used unique molecular identifiers. In TCRdb, the PCR reads were re-called with MiXCR into one record per CDR3 protein. In the table there are approximately 230,000 distinct CDR3 sequences, about 25% of which are singletons. The CDR3 loop spans 15 amino acids. Germline V gene data show CDR1 as DFQATT and CDR2 as SNEGSKA (reference sequence). V dropped 5 bases and J dropped 7 bases, with 21 bases sitting between them. With regard to this clonotype: Its target is unknown.

Sequences were derived from PBMCs, sampled before TCRalphabeta/CD19-depleted stem cell transplant. The clonotype was recovered from a girl aged 2-10 years with Fanconi anemia, due to receive a stem cell transplant. This chain joins TRBV20-1 and TRBJ2-1; maybe TRBD2 (8 bases). As DNA, the CDR3 is TGCAGTGCTCGCCTCGGGAGGGGGCGCGGGAATGAGCAGTTCTTC. Its translation is CSARLGRGRGNEQFF.